The T cell receptor beta chain described here comes from a study of regulatory T cells in long-lasting Graves disease. On the study more broadly: Recently diagnosed Graves' patients had received antithyroid drugs for under 3 months. Findings of the study overall: Persistent disease favored TRBV28, TRBJ1-2 and TRBJ2-5.

This clonotype came up many times. Its antigen is unknown. This sample's time point: newly diagnosed GD, antithyroid drugs for less than 3 months. The authors made the TCR library using RNA they extracted from PBMCs. HTBI primers from iRepertoire and Arm-PCR of CDR3 regions yielded the TCR beta libraries. TCRdb independently ran MiXCR on the multiplex PCR reads; one entry per CDR3 protein. The sample holds about 240,000 distinct CDR3 sequences, roughly 21% seen once. Germline CDR1 MDHEN, CDR2 SYDVKM. This CDR3 has 15 amino acids. The V and J ends lost 6 bases and 6 bases, in that order; junction bases with no gene match: 7.

The clonotype was recovered from a female donor with Graves disease. The V call is TRBV28, the J call TRBJ1-6, with 8 bases identical to TRBD1. The source material was peripheral blood mononuclear cells (PBMCs), sampled at new diagnosis, from a patient treated with antithyroid drugs. The CDR3 protein is CASRSQGAGNSPLHF. CDR3 DNA: TGTGCCAGCAGATCTCAGGGGGCAGGTAATTCACCCCTCCACTTT.